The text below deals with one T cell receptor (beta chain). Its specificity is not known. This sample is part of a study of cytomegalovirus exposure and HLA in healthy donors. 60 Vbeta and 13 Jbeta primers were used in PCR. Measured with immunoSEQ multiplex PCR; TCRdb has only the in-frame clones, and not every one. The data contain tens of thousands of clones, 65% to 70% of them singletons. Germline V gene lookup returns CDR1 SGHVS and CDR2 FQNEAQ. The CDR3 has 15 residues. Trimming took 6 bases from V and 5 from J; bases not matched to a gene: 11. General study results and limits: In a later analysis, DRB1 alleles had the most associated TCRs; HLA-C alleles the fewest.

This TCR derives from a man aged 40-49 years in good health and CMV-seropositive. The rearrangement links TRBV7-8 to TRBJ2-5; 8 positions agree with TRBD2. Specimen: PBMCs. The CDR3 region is CASRRAGAGQETQYF. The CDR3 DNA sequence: TGTGCCAGCAGACGAGCGGGAGCGGGCCAGGAGACCCAGTACTTC.